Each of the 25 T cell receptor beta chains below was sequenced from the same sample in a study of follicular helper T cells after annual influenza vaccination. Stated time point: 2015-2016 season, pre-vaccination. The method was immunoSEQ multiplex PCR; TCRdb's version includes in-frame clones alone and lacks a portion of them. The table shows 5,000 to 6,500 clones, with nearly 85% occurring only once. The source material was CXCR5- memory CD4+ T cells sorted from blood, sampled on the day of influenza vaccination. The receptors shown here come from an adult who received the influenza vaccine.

The chain's CDR3 is CAWNPRLDRGNTIYF. The DNA for the CDR3 is TGTGCCTGGAACCCCCGCCTGGACAGAGGAAACACCATATATTTT. This chain joins TRBV30 and TRBJ1-3; D possibly corresponds to TRBD1 (6 bases). Germline V gene data show CDR1 as GTSNPN and CDR2 as SVGIG (reference sequence). Trimming removed 4 bases at V and 4 bases at J, with 17 bases between. The CDR3 covers 15 residues.

The CDR3 here is CASSLNGPYNEQFF. DNA of the CDR3: TGTGCCAGCAGTTTAAACGGCCCCTACAATGAGCAGTTCTTC. V is TRBV27 and J is TRBJ2-1; D is uncertain. CDR1 and CDR2 from the germline V gene are MNHEY and SMNVEV (reference sequence). V was clipped by 2 bases and J by 2 bases, with 7 bases between them. The CDR3 sequence is 14 residues long.

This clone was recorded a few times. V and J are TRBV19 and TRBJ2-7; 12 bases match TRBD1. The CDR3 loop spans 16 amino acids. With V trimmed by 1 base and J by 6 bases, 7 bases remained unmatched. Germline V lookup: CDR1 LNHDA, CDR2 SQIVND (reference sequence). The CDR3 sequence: CASSIVAGQGAGEQYF. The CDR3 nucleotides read TGTGCCAGTAGTATAGTCGCGGGACAGGGGGCTGGCGAGCAGTACTTC.

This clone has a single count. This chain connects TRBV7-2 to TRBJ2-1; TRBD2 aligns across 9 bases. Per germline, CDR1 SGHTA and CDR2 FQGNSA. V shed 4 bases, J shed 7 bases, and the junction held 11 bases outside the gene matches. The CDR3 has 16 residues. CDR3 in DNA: TGTGCCAGCAGCTGGGTTGGGATAGCGGGAGCAAATGAGCAGTTCTTC. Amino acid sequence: CASSWVGIAGANEQFF.

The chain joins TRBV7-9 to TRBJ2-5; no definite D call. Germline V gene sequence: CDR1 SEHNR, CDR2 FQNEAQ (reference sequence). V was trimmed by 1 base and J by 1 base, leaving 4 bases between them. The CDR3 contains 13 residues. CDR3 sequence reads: CASSLGPQETQYF. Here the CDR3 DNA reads TGTGCCAGCAGCTTAGGCCCCCAAGAGACCCAGTACTTC. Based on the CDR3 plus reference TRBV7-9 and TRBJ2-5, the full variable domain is DTGVSQNPRHKITKRGQNVTFRCDPISEHNRLYWYRQTLGQGPEFLTYFQNEAQLEKSRLLSDRFSAERPKGSFSTLEIQRTEQGDSAMYLCASSLGPQETQYFGPGTRLLVL.

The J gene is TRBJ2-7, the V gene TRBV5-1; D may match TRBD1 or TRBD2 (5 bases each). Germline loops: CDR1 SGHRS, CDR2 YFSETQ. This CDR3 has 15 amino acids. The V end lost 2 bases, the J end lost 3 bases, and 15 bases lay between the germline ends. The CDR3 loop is CASSLAGTDFYEQYF. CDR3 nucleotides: TGCGCCAGCAGCTTAGCCGGGACGGATTTCTACGAGCAGTACTTC. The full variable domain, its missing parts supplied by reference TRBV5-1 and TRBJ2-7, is KAGVTQTPRYLIKTRGQQVTLSCSPISGHRSVSWYQQTPGQGLQFLFEYFSETQRNKGNFPGRFSGRQFSNSRSEMNVSTLELGDSALYLCASSLAGTDFYEQYFGPGTRLTVT.

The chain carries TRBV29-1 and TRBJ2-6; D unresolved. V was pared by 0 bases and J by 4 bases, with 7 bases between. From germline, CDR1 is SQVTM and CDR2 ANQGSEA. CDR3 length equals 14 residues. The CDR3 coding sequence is TGCAGCGTTGAAGACGGGTCCGGGGCCAACGTCCTGACTTTC. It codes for CSVEDGSGANVLTF.

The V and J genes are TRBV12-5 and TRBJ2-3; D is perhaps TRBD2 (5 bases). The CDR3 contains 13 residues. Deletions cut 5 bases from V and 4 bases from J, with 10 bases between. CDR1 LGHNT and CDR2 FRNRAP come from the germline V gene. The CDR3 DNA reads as TGTGCTAGTGGTGCCTCTAGCCCAGATACGCAGTATTTT. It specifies CASGASSPDTQYF.

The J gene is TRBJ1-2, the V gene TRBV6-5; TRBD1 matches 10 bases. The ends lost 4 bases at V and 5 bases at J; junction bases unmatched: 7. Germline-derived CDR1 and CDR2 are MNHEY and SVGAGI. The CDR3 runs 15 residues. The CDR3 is CASSSDGTGVYGYTF. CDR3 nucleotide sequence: TGTGCCAGCAGTTCGGACGGGACAGGGGTTTATGGCTACACCTTC.

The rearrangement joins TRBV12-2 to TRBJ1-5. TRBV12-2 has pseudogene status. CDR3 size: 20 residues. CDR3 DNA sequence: TGTGCAAGTCGCCCCGGAGCGAGGGTTTGTTACTCGGGGAGCAATCAGCCCCAGCATTTT. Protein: CASRPGARVCYSGSNQPQHF.

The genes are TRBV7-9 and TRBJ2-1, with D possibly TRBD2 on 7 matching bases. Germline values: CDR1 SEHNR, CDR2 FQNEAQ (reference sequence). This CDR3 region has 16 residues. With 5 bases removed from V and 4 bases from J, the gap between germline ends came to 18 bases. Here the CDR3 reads CASSVLGGGPYNEQFF. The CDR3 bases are TGTGCCAGCAGCGTCTTAGGGGGAGGGCCGTACAATGAGCAGTTCTTC. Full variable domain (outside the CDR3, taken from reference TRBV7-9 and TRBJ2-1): DTGVSQNPRHKITKRGQNVTFRCDPISEHNRLYWYRQTLGQGPEFLTYFQNEAQLEKSRLLSDRFSAERPKGSFSTLEIQRTEQGDSAMYLCASSVLGGGPYNEQFFGPGTRLTVL.

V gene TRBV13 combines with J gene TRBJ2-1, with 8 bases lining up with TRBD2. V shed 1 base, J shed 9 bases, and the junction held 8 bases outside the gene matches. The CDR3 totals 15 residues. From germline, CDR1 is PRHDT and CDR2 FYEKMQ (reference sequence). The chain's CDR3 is CASSLDTGGRSEQFF. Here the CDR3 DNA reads TGTGCCAGCAGCTTAGACACGGGGGGGCGATCTGAGCAGTTCTTC.

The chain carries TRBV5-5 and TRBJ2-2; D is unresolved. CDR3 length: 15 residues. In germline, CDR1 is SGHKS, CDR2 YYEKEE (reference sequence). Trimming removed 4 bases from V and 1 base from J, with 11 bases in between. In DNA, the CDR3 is TGTGCCAGCAGCCAAAATGTCCTGAACACCGGGGAGCTGTTTTTT. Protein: CASSQNVLNTGELFF. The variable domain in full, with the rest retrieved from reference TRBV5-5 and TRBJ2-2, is DAGVTQSPTHLIKTRGQQVTLRCSPISGHKSVSWYQQVLGQGPQFIFQYYEKEERGRGNFPDRFSARQFPNYSSELNVNALLLGDSALYLCASSQNVLNTGELFFGEGSRLTVL.

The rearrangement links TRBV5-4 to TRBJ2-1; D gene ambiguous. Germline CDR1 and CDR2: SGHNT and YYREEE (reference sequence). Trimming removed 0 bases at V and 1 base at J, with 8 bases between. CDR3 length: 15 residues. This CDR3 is CASSLGTLSYNEQFF. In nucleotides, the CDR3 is TGTGCCAGCAGCTTGGGGACCCTTTCCTACAATGAGCAGTTCTTC.

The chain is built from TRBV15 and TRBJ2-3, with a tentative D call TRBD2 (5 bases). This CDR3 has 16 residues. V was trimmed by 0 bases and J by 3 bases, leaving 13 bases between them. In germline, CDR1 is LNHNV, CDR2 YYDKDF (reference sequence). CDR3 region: CATSRDEGWGTDTQYF. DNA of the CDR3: TGTGCCACCAGCAGAGATGAGGGTTGGGGAACAGATACGCAGTATTTT.

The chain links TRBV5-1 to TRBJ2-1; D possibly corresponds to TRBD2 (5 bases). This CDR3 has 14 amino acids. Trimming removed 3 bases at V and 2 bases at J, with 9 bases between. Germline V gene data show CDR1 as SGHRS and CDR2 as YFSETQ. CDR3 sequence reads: CASSSSPPYNEQFF. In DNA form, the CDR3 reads TGCGCCAGCAGCTCTAGCCCACCCTACAATGAGCAGTTCTTC. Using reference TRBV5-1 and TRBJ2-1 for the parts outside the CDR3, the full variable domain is KAGVTQTPRYLIKTRGQQVTLSCSPISGHRSVSWYQQTPGQGLQFLFEYFSETQRNKGNFPGRFSGRQFSNSRSEMNVSTLELGDSALYLCASSSSPPYNEQFFGPGTRLTVL.

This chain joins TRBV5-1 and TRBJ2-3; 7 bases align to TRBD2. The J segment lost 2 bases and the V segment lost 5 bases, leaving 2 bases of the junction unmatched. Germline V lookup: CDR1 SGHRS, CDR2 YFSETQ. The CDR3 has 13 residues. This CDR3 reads CASRGTTTDTQYF. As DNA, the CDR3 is TGCGCCAGCAGAGGGACTACCACAGATACGCAGTATTTT.

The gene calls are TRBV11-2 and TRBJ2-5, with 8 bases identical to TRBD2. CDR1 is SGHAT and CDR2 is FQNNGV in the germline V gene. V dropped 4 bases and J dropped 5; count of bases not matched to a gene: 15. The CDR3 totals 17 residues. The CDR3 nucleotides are TGTGCCAGCAGCTATTGGGGGATAATAGCGGGAAGGGAGACCCAGTACTTC. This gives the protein CASSYWGIIAGRETQYF.

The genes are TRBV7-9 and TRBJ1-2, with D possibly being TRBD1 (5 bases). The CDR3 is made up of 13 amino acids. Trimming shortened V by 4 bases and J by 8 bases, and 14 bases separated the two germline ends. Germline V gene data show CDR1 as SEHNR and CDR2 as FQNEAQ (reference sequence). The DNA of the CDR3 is TGTGCCAGCAGCTACCCGGGGAGGGGCGGCTACACCTTC. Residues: CASSYPGRGGYTF. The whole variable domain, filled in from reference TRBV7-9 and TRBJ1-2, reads DTGVSQNPRHKITKRGQNVTFRCDPISEHNRLYWYRQTLGQGPEFLTYFQNEAQLEKSRLLSDRFSAERPKGSFSTLEIQRTEQGDSAMYLCASSYPGRGGYTFGSGTRLTVV.

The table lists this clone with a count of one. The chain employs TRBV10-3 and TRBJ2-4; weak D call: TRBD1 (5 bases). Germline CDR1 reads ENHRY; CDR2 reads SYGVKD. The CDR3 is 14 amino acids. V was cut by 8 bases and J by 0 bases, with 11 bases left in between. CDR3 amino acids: CAIGAPEAKNIQYF. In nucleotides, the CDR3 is TGTGCCATCGGGGCACCTGAAGCCAAAAACATTCAGTACTTC.

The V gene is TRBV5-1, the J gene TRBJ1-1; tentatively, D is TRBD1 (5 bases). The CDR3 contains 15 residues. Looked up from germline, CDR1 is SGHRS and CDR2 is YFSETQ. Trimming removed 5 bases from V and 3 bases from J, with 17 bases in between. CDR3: CASRDGAGLDTEAFF. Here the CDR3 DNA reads TGCGCCAGCAGGGATGGGGCAGGGTTGGACACTGAAGCTTTCTTT.

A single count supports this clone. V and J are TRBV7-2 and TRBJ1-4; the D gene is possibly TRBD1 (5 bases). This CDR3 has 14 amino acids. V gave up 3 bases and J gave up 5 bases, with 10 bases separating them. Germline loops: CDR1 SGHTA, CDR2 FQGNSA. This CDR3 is CASSFQGRNEKLFF. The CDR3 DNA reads TGTGCCAGCAGCTTTCAGGGAAGGAATGAAAAACTGTTTTTT.

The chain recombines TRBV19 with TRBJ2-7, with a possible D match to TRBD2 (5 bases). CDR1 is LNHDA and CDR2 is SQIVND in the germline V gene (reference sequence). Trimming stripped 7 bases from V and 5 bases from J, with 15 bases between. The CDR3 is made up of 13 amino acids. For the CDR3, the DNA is TGTGCCAGTACCTCAACAGCCGGGGACGAGCAGTACTTC. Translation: CASTSTAGDEQYF.

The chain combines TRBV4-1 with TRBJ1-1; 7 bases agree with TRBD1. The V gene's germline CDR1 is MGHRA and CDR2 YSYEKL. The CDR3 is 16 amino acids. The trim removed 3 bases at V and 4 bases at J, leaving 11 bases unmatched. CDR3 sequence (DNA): TGCGCCAGCAGCCACCGGGACAGCTGGGCGGCCACTGAAGCTTTCTTT. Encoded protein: CASSHRDSWAATEAFF.

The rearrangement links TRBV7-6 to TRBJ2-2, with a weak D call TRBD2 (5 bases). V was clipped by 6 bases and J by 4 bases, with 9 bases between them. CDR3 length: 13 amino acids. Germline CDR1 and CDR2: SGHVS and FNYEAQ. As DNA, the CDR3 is TGTGCCAGCAGAATAGAGGGCACCGGGGAGCTGTTTTTT. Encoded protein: CASRIEGTGELFF. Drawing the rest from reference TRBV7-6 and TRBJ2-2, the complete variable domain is GAGVSQSPRYKVTKRGQDVALRCDPISGHVSLYWYRQALGQGPEFLTYFNYEAQQDKSGLPNDRFSAERPEGSISTLTIQRTEQRDSAMYRCASRIEGTGELFFGEGSRLTVL.